Here is one T cell receptor beta chain with its context. Its cognate antigen is unknown. These data are taken from a study of cytomegalovirus exposure and HLA in healthy donors. Study conclusions and caveats: Several of the most significant clusters appeared linked to common viral pathogens, based on a later analysis. One later analysis reportedly identified an Asian-associated ancestry cluster that showed fewer N-insertions than the approximately 700-donor mean. Apparent HLA restriction characterized most CMV-associated TCR beta chains in a later analysis.

PCR was performed using 60 Vbeta and 13 Jbeta primers. Data came from immunoSEQ multiplex PCR; TCRdb stores just in-frame clones and leaves some out. This sample has nearly 300,000 clones, with around 86% found just once. The CDR3 is 16 residues long. Germline-derived CDR1 and CDR2 are MNHEY and SMNVEV (reference sequence). V lost 3 bases, J lost 2 bases, and 10 bases stayed unmatched. The TCR originated in a middle-aged man in good health and CMV-seropositive. Sequences were obtained from PBMCs. This chain links TRBV27 with TRBJ2-7; 7 nucleotides align to TRBD1. CDR3 in amino acids: CASSFRTGPTPYEQYF. CDR3 nucleotide sequence: TGTGCCAGCAGTTTTAGGACAGGCCCAACCCCCTACGAGCAGTACTTC.